This T cell receptor (beta chain) came from a study of OX40 agonist ivuxolimab in advanced cancers. At the level of the study: Earlier anti-PD-1, anti-PD-L1 or anti-CTLA-4 therapy was permitted; 30% to 50% had received some. Study observations and caveats: It was not determined which antigens were specifically recognized by the peripheral T cells that had undergone clonal expansion.

On this clone itself: Its antigen remains unidentified.

This CDR3 is built from 14 residues. Germline loops: CDR1 LNHDA, CDR2 SQIVND (reference sequence). V was pared by 3 bases and J by 0 bases, with 6 bases between. Clones were read by immunoSEQ multiplex PCR, and TCRdb kept only the in-frame ones, dropping some. The profile shows 50,000 to 75,000 clones, over 80% of them singletons. Sequenced material: CD4+ or CD8+ T cells sorted from blood, taken in a trial of the OX40 agonist ivuxolimab. The chain couples TRBV19 to TRBJ1-3; D gene ambiguous. This TCR came from an adult with an advanced solid tumor such as melanoma, head and neck, liver or kidney cancer. CDR3: CASSMVVSGNTIYF. CDR3 in DNA: TGTGCCAGTAGTATGGTGGTCTCTGGAAACACCATATATTTT.